This entry lists 12 T cell receptor beta chains sequenced from one sample in a study of blood T cell repertoires in COVID-19. TCRdb keeps only in-frame clones here, not all; method: immunoSEQ multiplex PCR. The sample holds about 230,000 clones, around 84% seen once. Specimen: peripheral blood. These TCRs come from a man aged 50 or older with COVID-19, enrolled during active disease.

CDR3 nucleotides: TGTGCCAGCAGCTTAGTTGGGCAACTCAATCAGCCCCAGCATTTT. This translates into CASSLVGQLNQPQHF. The rearrangement uses TRBV7-2 and TRBJ1-5; D gene unclear. The ends were cut back, 1 base at V and 3 bases at J, with 10 bases in the middle. The CDR3 is 15 amino acids. Per the germline V gene, CDR1 is SGHTA and CDR2 is FQGNSA.

The gene calls are TRBV19 and TRBJ2-1; 8 nucleotides match TRBD2. The CDR3 loop spans 17 amino acids. Trimming took 0 bases from V and 0 from J; bases not matched to a gene: 4. Per germline, CDR1 LNHDA and CDR2 SQIVND (reference sequence). The CDR3 is CASSIDSSGSSYNEQFF. The CDR3 coding sequence is TGTGCCAGTAGTATAGACTCAAGCGGGAGCTCCTACAATGAGCAGTTCTTC. The full variable domain, rest sourced from reference TRBV19 and TRBJ2-1, is DGGITQSPKYLFRKEGQNVTLSCEQNLNHDAMYWYRQDPGQGLRLIYYSQIVNDFQKGDIAEGYSVSREKKESFPLTVTSAQKNPTAFYLCASSIDSSGSSYNEQFFGPGTRLTVL.

The rearrangement joins TRBV12-3 or TRBV12-4 to TRBJ2-7; D remains ambiguous. The CDR3 extends over 12 amino acids. The V gene lost 3 bases and the J gene lost 7 bases, with 10 bases spanning the gap. CDR3: CASSFPGGEQYF. As DNA, the CDR3 is TGTGCCAGCAGTTTTCCAGGTGGGGAGCAGTACTTC.

This clone was recorded once. The CDR3 bases are TGTGCCAGTAGTATAGGGGCAGGGAGGGACACTGAAGCTTTCTTT. Protein product: CASSIGAGRDTEAFF. The chain has TRBV19 and TRBJ1-1; maybe TRBD1 (5 bases). CDR1 and CDR2 from the germline V gene are LNHDA and SQIVND (reference sequence). V was clipped by 1 base and J by 3 bases, with 12 bases between them. The CDR3 is 15 residues long.

The rearrangement joins TRBV7-9 to TRBJ2-1; no clear D gene. V was cut by 1 base and J by 14 bases, with 9 bases left in between. From germline, CDR1 is SEHNR and CDR2 FQNEAQ (reference sequence). CDR3 length: 11 amino acids. The CDR3 nucleotides are TGTGCCAGCAGCTTAGACCATAGAGAGTTCTTC. This sequence encodes CASSLDHREFF.

The chain has TRBV18 and TRBJ1-2; D gene ambiguous. The CDR3 extends over 13 amino acids. Per the germline V gene, CDR1 is KGHSH and CDR2 is LQKENI. Deletions cut 1 base from V and 3 bases from J, with 6 bases between. This chain's CDR3 is CASSPLKHYGYTF. In DNA form, the CDR3 reads TGTGCCAGCTCACCACTGAAGCACTATGGCTACACCTTC.

The chain combines TRBV19 with TRBJ1-5, with D possibly matching TRBD1 (5 bases). V was clipped by 2 bases and J by 0 bases, with 11 bases between them. The CDR3 has 16 amino acids. The V gene's germline CDR1 is LNHDA and CDR2 SQIVND (reference sequence). The CDR3 nucleotides read TGTGCCAGTAGTATATTCGCGACAGTTAGCAATCAGCCCCAGCATTTT. This encodes CASSIFATVSNQPQHF.

The chain joins TRBV2 to TRBJ1-5; the match to TRBD1 covers 8 bases. CDR1 SNHLY and CDR2 FYNNEI come from the germline V gene. The CDR3 totals 14 residues. The V gene end was trimmed by 7 bases and the J gene end by 3 bases; junction bases not matched to a gene: 5. CDR3 residues: CASIMDRDNQPQHF. For the CDR3, the DNA is TGTGCCAGCATTATGGACAGGGACAATCAGCCCCAGCATTTT.

The chain recombines TRBV5-6 with TRBJ2-3; D perhaps matches TRBD2 (6 bases). Germline V gene lookup returns CDR1 SGHDT and CDR2 YYEEEE. V was shortened by 1 base and J by 4 bases, with 10 bases between the two germline ends. This CDR3 is built from 14 residues. The DNA for the CDR3 is TGTGCCAGCAGCTTGTGGAGGGCTCCAGATACGCAGTATTTT. Its protein is CASSLWRAPDTQYF.

V gene TRBV3-1 (or the pseudogene TRBV3-2) combines with J gene TRBJ2-5, with 11 bases that match TRBD2. This CDR3 contains 15 residues. Germline CDR1 is LGHDT and CDR2 is YNNKEL (reference sequence). The J segment lost 0 bases and the V segment lost 4 bases, leaving 1 base of the junction unmatched. In DNA, the CDR3 is TGTGCCAGCAGCCCGACTAGCGGGGACCAAGAGACCCAGTACTTC. This gives the protein CASSPTSGDQETQYF.

The chain has TRBV12-5 and TRBJ2-7; TRBD1 is a possible D gene (5 bases). Trimming took 7 bases from V and 2 from J, leaving 12 bases between them. Germline CDR1 and CDR2: LGHNT and FRNRAP. The CDR3 is made up of 13 amino acids. The CDR3 protein is CASAQDLAYEQYF. CDR3 nucleotide sequence: TGTGCTAGTGCACAGGACCTCGCCTACGAGCAGTACTTC.

This chain connects TRBV28 to TRBJ1-2; no clear D. Trimming left V 10 bases short and J 0 bases short, with 12 bases between. From germline, CDR1 is MDHEN and CDR2 SYDVKM. This CDR3 region has 13 residues. The CDR3 coding sequence is TGTGCCATTGCGGCGGATGCTAACTATGGCTACACCTTC. Its protein is CAIAADANYGYTF.